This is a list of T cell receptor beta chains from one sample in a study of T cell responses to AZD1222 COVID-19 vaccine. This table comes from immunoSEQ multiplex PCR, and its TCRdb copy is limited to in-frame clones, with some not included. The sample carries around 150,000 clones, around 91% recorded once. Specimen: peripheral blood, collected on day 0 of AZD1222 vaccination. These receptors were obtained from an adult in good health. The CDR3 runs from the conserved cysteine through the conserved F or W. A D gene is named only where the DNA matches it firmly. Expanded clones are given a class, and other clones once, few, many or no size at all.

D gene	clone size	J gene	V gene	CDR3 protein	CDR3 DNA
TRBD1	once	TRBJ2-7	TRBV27	CASSFDRGYEQYF	TGTGCCAGCAGTTTCGACAGGGGCTACGAGCAGTACTTC
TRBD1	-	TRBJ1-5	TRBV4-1	CASSQSAGGSNQPQHF	TGCGCCAGCAGCCAGTCGGCAGGGGGTAGCAATCAGCCCCAGCATTTT
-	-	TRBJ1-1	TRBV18	CASSPSERTNAEAFF	TGTGCCAGCTCACCTTCGGAGAGGACAAACGCTGAAGCTTTCTTT
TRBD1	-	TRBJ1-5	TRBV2	CASLGQANQPQHF	TGTGCCAGCCTCGGACAGGCCAATCAGCCCCAGCATTTT
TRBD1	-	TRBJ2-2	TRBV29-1	CSARTGTGANTGELFF	TGCAGCGCTCGTACCGGGACAGGGGCGAACACCGGGGAGCTGTTTTTT
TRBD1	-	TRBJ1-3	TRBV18	CASSPFAGQGAEGNTIYF	TGTGCCAGCTCACCGTTTGCGGGACAGGGGGCCGAAGGAAACACCATATATTTT
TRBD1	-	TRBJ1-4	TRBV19	CASSSGQGVELNEKLFF	TGTGCCAGTTCATCGGGACAGGGGGTAGAATTGAATGAAAAACTGTTTTTT
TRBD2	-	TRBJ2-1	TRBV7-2	CASSLSSSGSSWQFF	TGTGCCAGCAGCTTATCATCTAGCGGGAGCTCTTGGCAGTTCTTC
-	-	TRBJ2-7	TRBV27	CASRDFGGSYEQYF	TGTGCCAGCAGGGATTTCGGCGGTTCCTACGAGCAGTACTTC
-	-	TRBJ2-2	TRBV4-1	CASSQDRFRTGSGYRTGELFF	TGCGCCAGCAGCCAAGATAGGTTTAGGACCGGCTCAGGCTACCGCACCGGGGAGCTGTTTTTT
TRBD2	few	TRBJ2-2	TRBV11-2	CASSPPGLPSAGELFF	TGTGCCAGCAGCCCACCGGGACTACCGAGCGCCGGGGAGCTGTTTTTT
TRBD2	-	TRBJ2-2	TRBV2	CASRAGANTGELFF	TGTGCCAGCAGGGCGGGAGCGAACACCGGGGAGCTGTTTTTT
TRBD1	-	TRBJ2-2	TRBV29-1	CSVRQGMNTGELFF	TGCAGCGTCCGACAGGGAATGAACACCGGGGAGCTGTTTTTT
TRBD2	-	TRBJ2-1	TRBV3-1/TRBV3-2	CASSARGGASYNEQFF	TGTGCCAGCAGCGCAAGGGGAGGGGCTTCGTACAATGAGCAGTTCTTC
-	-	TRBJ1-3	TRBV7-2	CASSLGSVLSGNTIYF	TGTGCCAGCAGCTTAGGATCCGTTCTCTCTGGAAACACCATATATTTT
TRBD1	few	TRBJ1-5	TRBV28	CASSLWGQASYSNQPQHF	TGTGCCAGCAGTTTATGGGGACAGGCCAGTTATAGCAATCAGCCCCAGCATTTT
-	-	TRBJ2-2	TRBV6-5	CASSPRRTGELFF	TGTGCCAGCAGTCCACGACGCACCGGGGAGCTGTTTTTT
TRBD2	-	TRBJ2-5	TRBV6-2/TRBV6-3	CASSSTSGQETQYF	TGTGCCAGCAGTTCGACTAGCGGCCAAGAGACCCAGTACTTC
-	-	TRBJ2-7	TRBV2	CASSEYEQYF	TGTGCCAGCAGTGAATACGAGCAGTACTTC
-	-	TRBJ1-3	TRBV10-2	CASSAGRVGNTIYF	TGCGCCAGCAGTGCCGGCAGGGTTGGAAACACCATATATTTT
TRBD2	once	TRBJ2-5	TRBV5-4	CASSPTSGRQETQYF	TGTGCCAGCAGTCCAACTAGCGGGAGACAAGAGACCCAGTACTTC
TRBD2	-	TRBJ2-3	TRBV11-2	CASSSTPEISGVPDTQYF	TGTGCCAGCAGTTCTACCCCCGAGATTAGCGGGGTTCCAGATACGCAGTATTTT
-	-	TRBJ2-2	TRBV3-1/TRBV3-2	CASSQGYRNTGELFF	TGTGCCAGCAGCCAAGGCTACAGAAACACCGGGGAGCTGTTTTTT
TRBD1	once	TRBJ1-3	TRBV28	CASSSPGTGEKNTIYF	TGTGCCAGCAGTTCCCCCGGGACAGGAGAAAAAAACACCATATATTTT
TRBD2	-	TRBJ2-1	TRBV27	CASRDLAGGYNEQFF	TGTGCCAGCAGAGATCTAGCGGGAGGGTACAATGAGCAGTTCTTC
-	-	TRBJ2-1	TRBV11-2	CASSLAESYNEQFF	TGTGCCAGCAGCTTAGCCGAAAGCTACAATGAGCAGTTCTTC
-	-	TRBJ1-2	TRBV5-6	CASSVGGGYTF	TGTGCCAGCAGCGTGGGAGGTGGCTACACCTTC
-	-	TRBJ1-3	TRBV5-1	CASSPRDGGNTIYF	TGCGCCAGCAGCCCCAGGGATGGAGGAAACACCATATATTTT